This TCR beta chain was sequenced in a study of cytomegalovirus exposure and HLA in healthy donors. Amplification used 60 Vbeta primers and 13 Jbeta primers. Method: immunoSEQ multiplex PCR; TCRdb's copy keeps in-frame clones and lacks some. Its table records 70,000 or so clones. The CDR3 sequence is 16 residues long. It was healthy bone marrow donors who served as donors. In regard to this clone: What it binds is unknown.

General observations from the study: Analysis was carried out at a later point, and it linked a missense DCLRE1C variant to TCR beta V- and J-gene trimming. In a later analysis, productive TCRs from donors in an Asian-associated ancestry cluster reportedly carried fewer N-insertions than the cohort mean.

The chain carries TRBV21-1 and TRBJ1-6. TRBV21-1 is termed a pseudogene. This receptor was obtained from a man in his forties in good health and CMV-seronegative. Sequencing input: PBMCs. CDR3: CASIIERTPYNSPLHF. CDR3 DNA sequence: TGTGCCAGCATTATCGAGCGGACCCCCTATAATTCACCCCTCCACTTT.